A selection of T cell receptor beta chains follows, all from one sample in a study of T cells after yellow fever vaccination. One entry per CDR3 protein, called by TCRdb with MiXCR from the 5' RACE reads. The data hold 500,000 to 650,000 distinct CDR3 sequences, with about 14% observed a single time. The specimen comprised PBMCs, sampled on the day of the yellow fever booster vaccination. Every receptor here comes from a man younger than 45 who received the YFV17D yellow fever vaccine. Both conserved end residues are part of each CDR3. D genes are given only for firm matches. Expanded clones get a size class; other rows say once, few or many, or leave the size out.

D gene	J gene	V gene	clone size	CDR3 DNA	CDR3 protein
.	TRBJ1-4	TRBV20-1	few	TGCAGTGCTAGAGATCCCGGTGGGAAAAATGAAAAACTGTTTTTT	CSARDPGGKNEKLFF
.	TRBJ1-1	TRBV6-1	many	TGTGCCAGCAGGGGGGAGGGATGGAACACTGAAGCTTTCTTT	CASRGEGWNTEAFF
TRBD1	TRBJ1-6	TRBV6-1	.	TGTGCCAGCACACGAGAGGGGGCTAATTCACCCCTCCACTTT	CASTREGANSPLHF
.	TRBJ2-7	TRBV6-5	.	TGTGCCAGCAGGACCTGGTACGAGCAGTACTTC	CASRTWYEQYF
.	TRBJ2-1	TRBV5-1	few	TGCGCCAGCAGCTTGACTAGACAAAATGAGCAGTTCTTC	CASSLTRQNEQFF
.	TRBJ2-3	TRBV7-9	many	TGTGCCAGCAGCCCCTCTAGCGGCACAGATACGCAGTATTTT	CASSPSSGTDTQYF
TRBD1	TRBJ1-5	TRBV6-1	few	TGTGCCAGCAGTGGATGGACAGGGCATCGACTTCAGCCCCAGCATTTT	CASSGWTGHRLQPQHF
.	TRBJ2-2	TRBV7-2	.	TGTGCCAGCAGCCCCCAGCCCGGGGAGCTGTTTTTT	CASSPQPGELFF
.	TRBJ1-2	TRBV20-1	many	TGCAGTGCTAGTGTCTATGGCTACACCTTC	CSASVYGYTF
.	TRBJ1-6	TRBV6-2/TRBV6-3	.	TGTGCCAGCAGTGATCCGGGACGTACGAATTCACCCCTCCACTTT	CASSDPGRTNSPLHF
.	TRBJ2-3	TRBV20-1	few	TGCAGTGCTAGAACGGGAGCCCCAGATACGCAGTATTTT	CSARTGAPDTQYF
.	TRBJ2-1	TRBV5-6	many	TGTGCCAGCAGCTTGCCGGCGAATGAGCAGTTCTTC	CASSLPANEQFF
.	TRBJ1-1	TRBV12-3/TRBV12-4	many	TGTGCCAGCAGCTCGCCCGGGGGGGGTACTGAAGCTTTCTTT	CASSSPGGGTEAFF
TRBD1	TRBJ2-7	TRBV11-2	few	TGTGCCAGCAGTCCCGGGACAGTGTACTACGAGCAGTACTTC	CASSPGTVYYEQYF
TRBD1	TRBJ1-2	TRBV5-6	.	TGTGCCAGCAGCCCGGACAGGGGAATCCACTATGGCTACACCTTC	CASSPDRGIHYGYTF
.	TRBJ2-1	TRBV6-5	.	TGTGCCAGCAGTTACGGGGTCGGCAATGAGCAGTTCTTC	CASSYGVGNEQFF
.	TRBJ2-5	TRBV29-1	many	TGCAGCGTAGGCCCAGGGGAGGTAGGAGAGACCCAGTACTTC	CSVGPGEVGETQYF
.	TRBJ1-6	TRBV5-1	few	TGCGCCAGCAGCTCCGGGACCAGGGATTCACCCCTCCACTTT	CASSSGTRDSPLHF
TRBD1	TRBJ2-2	TRBV20-1	once	TGCAGTGCCAGGCCAGACAGGGGTTTGTTTGGTACCGGGGAGCTGTTTTTT	CSARPDRGLFGTGELFF
TRBD2	TRBJ2-1	TRBV27	many	TGTGCCAGCAGTGAGGGACTAGTAGGTTCCTACAATGAGCAGTTCTTC	CASSEGLVGSYNEQFF
TRBD2	TRBJ2-1	TRBV7-2	few	TGTGCCAGCAAACTAGCGGGGAAAAATGAGCAGTTCTTC	CASKLAGKNEQFF
.	TRBJ1-1	TRBV29-1	.	TGCAGCGTTGAAAGGGAGCGTACTGAAGCTTTCTTT	CSVERERTEAFF
.	TRBJ2-1	TRBV5-1	few	TGCGCCAGCAGCTCTGGCAGGGGCAAAAGCAATGAGCAGTTCTTC	CASSSGRGKSNEQFF
.	TRBJ2-7	TRBV27	few	TGTGCCAGCAGTCCCTCGGCAGGGTTGTTCTCCTACGAGCAGTACTTC	CASSPSAGLFSYEQYF
.	TRBJ2-5	TRBV29-1	few	TGCAGCGTTGAAGATCTTCTCGGGAGTGCCCAGTACTTC	CSVEDLLGSAQYF
TRBD1	TRBJ1-1	TRBV6-5	.	TGTGCCAGCAGTTACCCGGGGGACAGGCAAGCTTTCTTT	CASSYPGDRQAFF
.	TRBJ2-5	TRBV29-1	few	TGCAGCGCGGCCGACCCCGCGATCCAAGAGACCCAGTACTTC	CSAADPAIQETQYF
TRBD1	TRBJ1-6	TRBV28	.	TGTGCCATCACACGAGGACAGGAGTTTTCACCCCTCCACTTT	CAITRGQEFSPLHF
.	TRBJ2-4	TRBV5-1	few	TGCGCCAGCAGCTTGGGGCAGGGGTTAAACATTCAGTACTTC	CASSLGQGLNIQYF
.	TRBJ2-2	TRBV5-1	.	TGCGCCAGCAGCTTGTTACCCGGACAGATAAACACCGGGGAGCTGTTTTTT	CASSLLPGQINTGELFF
TRBD1	TRBJ1-1	TRBV6-2/TRBV6-3	.	TGTCCCAGCAGTACCACAGGGGGGCTTTTCTTT	CPSSTTGGLFF
.	TRBJ1-5	TRBV7-9	.	TGTGCCAGCAGCTCGGGAGGGGGGGCCAATCAGCCCCAGCATTTT	CASSSGGGANQPQHF
.	TRBJ2-2	TRBV5-1	.	TGCGCCAGCAGCTTGCTTGGCCTTGGCGGGGAGCTGTTTTTT	CASSLLGLGGELFF
.	TRBJ2-7	TRBV18	.	TGTGCCAGCTCACCAGCGCGGGGAAGATGGGACGAGCAGTACTTC	CASSPARGRWDEQYF
.	TRBJ1-1	TRBV6-5	.	TGTGCCAGCAGTTACTCGAGAAAACCGAACACTGAAGCTTTCTTT	CASSYSRKPNTEAFF
TRBD1	TRBJ1-1	TRBV5-1	.	TGCGCCAGCAGCCCAACAGGGGGTCTCACTGAAGCTTTCTTT	CASSPTGGLTEAFF
TRBD2	TRBJ2-1	TRBV5-1	few	TGCGCCAGCAGCTTTCCCGGGACTAGAAATGAGCAGTTCTTC	CASSFPGTRNEQFF
.	TRBJ2-5	TRBV7-2	.	TGTGCCAGCAACCAGCTAGCATCAGAGACCCAGTACTTC	CASNQLASETQYF
.	TRBJ2-2	TRBV5-1	many	TGCGCCAGCGGGGAGATAAGCACCGGGGAGCTGTTTTTT	CASGEISTGELFF
.	TRBJ2-3	TRBV21-1	.	TGTGCCAGCAGCAACAAACGGGACAGGGGGGACCAAGATACGCAGTATTTT	CASSNKRDRGDQDTQYF